The 5 T cell receptor beta chains presented below share a single source sample, sequenced in a study of blood T cell repertoires in COVID-19. Repertoires were generated with immunoSEQ multiplex PCR, while TCRdb's copy carries only in-frame clones and drops some. This table has roughly 260,000 clones, approximately 86% appearing once. Sequenced: peripheral blood. The source is a woman between 50 and 59 years old who had recovered from COVID-19.

CDR3 region: CASSVFSTSGRFEQYF. Here the CDR3 DNA reads TGTGCCAGCAGCGTATTCTCCACTAGCGGGAGGTTCGAGCAGTACTTC. The chain carries TRBV9 and TRBJ2-7; TRBD2 matches 12 bases. Germline-derived CDR1 and CDR2 are SGDLS and YYNGEE. The CDR3 is 16 residues long. The junction had 8 bases not matched to a gene; V was cut back by 1 base and J by 6 bases. Combining the CDR3 with reference TRBV9 and TRBJ2-7 gives the whole variable domain DSGVTQTPKHLITATGQRVTLRCSPRSGDLSVYWYQQSLDQGLQFLIQYYNGEERAKGNILERFSAQQFPDLHSELNLSSLELGDSALYFCASSVFSTSGRFEQYFGPGTRLTVT.

The chain is built from TRBV14 and TRBJ1-2, with a weak D call TRBD1 (5 bases). V shed 2 bases and J shed 6 bases, with 10 bases lying between them. Germline CDR1 is SGHDN and CDR2 is FVKESK. The CDR3 contains 13 residues. The DNA of the CDR3 is TGTGCCAGCAGCCAACAGGGTAGAAATGGCTACACCTTC. This gives the protein CASSQQGRNGYTF.

V is TRBV27 and J is TRBJ2-3; no definite D call. V gave up 6 bases and J gave up 5 bases, with 12 bases separating them. The CDR3 is 13 amino acids. Per germline, CDR1 MNHEY and CDR2 SMNVEV (reference sequence). For the CDR3, the DNA is TGTGCCAGCAGACTGCCTGGAGAAGATACGCAGTATTTT. Residues: CASRLPGEDTQYF.

The chain links TRBV30 to TRBJ2-1, with TRBD2 matching over 10 bases. The trim removed 5 bases at V and 7 bases at J, leaving 8 bases unmatched. Germline CDR1 GTSNPN, CDR2 SVGIG (reference sequence). The CDR3 extends over 14 amino acids. The chain's CDR3 is CAWQWSGGANEQFF. The CDR3 DNA reads TGTGCCTGGCAGTGGAGCGGGGGGGCGAATGAGCAGTTCTTC. The whole variable domain, filled in from reference TRBV30 and TRBJ2-1, reads SQTIHQWPATLVQPVGSPLSLECTVEGTSNPNLYWYRQAAGRGLQLLFYSVGIGQISSEVPQNLSASRPQDRQFILSSKKLLLSDSGFYLCAWQWSGGANEQFFGPGTRLTVL.

The genes are TRBV11-2 and TRBJ2-3; TRBD2 is a possible D gene (7 bases). This CDR3 is 14 amino acids long. Germline V gene sequence: CDR1 SGHAT, CDR2 FQNNGV. Trimming took 4 bases from V and 4 from J, leaving 12 bases between them. The CDR3, as DNA: TGTGCCAGCAGCTGGTCGGGGGGCGCAGATACGCAGTATTTT. Its protein is CASSWSGGADTQYF.